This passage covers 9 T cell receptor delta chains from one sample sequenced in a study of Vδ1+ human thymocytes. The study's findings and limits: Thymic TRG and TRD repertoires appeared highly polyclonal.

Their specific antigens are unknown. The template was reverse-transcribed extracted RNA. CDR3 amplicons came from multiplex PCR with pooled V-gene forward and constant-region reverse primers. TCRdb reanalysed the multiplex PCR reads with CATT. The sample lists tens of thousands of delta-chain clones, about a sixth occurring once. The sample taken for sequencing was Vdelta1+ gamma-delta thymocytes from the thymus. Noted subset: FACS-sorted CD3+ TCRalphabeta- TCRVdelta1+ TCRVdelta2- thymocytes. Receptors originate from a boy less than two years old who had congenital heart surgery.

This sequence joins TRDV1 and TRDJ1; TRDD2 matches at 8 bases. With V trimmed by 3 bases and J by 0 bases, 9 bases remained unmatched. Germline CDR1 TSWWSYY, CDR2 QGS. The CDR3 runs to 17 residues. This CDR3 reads CALGEPTSYGYTDKLIF. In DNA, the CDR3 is TGTGCTCTTGGGGAGCCCACTTCCTACGGCTACACCGATAAACTCATCTTT.

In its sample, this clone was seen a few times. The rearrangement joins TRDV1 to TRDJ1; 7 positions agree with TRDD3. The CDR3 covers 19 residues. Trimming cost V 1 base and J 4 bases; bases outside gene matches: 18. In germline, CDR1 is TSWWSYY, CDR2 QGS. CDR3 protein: CALGEPLPPRWGVFDKLIF. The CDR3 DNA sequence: TGTGCTCTTGGGGAACCCCTCCCTCCTCGCTGGGGGGTGTTCGATAAACTCATCTTT.

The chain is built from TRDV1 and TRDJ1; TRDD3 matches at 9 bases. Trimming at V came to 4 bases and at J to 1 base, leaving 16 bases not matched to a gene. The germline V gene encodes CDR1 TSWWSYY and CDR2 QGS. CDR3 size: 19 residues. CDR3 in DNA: TGTGCTCTTGGGGCCCGTTCCTGGGGGATCCGACTCGCCACCGATAAACTCATCTTT. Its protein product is CALGARSWGIRLATDKLIF.

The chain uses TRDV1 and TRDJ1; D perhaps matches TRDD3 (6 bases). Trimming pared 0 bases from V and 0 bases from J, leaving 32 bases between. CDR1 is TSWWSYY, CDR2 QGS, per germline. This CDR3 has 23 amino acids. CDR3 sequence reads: CALGELVFGHPRRYAPYTDKLIF. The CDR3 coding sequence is TGTGCTCTTGGGGAACTAGTCTTTGGCCACCCACGGAGATACGCCCCGTACACCGATAAACTCATCTTT.

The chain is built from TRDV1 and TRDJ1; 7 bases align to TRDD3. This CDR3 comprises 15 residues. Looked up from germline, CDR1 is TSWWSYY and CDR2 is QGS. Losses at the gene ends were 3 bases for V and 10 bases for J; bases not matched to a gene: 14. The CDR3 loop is CALGDLLGVSLRLIF. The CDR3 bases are TGTGCTCTTGGGGACCTCCTGGGGGTTTCCTTACGACTCATCTTT.

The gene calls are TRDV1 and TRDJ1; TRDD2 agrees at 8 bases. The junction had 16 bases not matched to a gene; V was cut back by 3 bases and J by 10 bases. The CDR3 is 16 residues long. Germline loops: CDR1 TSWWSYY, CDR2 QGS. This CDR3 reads CALGDFLPLGISGLIF. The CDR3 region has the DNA TGTGCTCTTGGGGACTTCCTACCACTCGGGATCTCGGGACTCATCTTT.

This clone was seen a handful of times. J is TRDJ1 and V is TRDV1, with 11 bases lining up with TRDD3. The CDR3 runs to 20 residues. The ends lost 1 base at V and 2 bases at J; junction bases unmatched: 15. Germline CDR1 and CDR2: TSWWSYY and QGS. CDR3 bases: TGTGCTCTTGGGGAACCCCGGCTCAAACTGGGGGATAAAACAACCGATAAACTCATCTTT. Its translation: CALGEPRLKLGDKTTDKLIF.

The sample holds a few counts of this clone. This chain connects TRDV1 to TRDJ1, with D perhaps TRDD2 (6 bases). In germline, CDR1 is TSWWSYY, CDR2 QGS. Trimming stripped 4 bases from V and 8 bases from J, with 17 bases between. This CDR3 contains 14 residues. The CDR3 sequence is CALGVPFRLGKLIF. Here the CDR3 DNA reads TGTGCTCTTGGGGTCCCCTTCCGACTCGGGAAACTCATCTTT.

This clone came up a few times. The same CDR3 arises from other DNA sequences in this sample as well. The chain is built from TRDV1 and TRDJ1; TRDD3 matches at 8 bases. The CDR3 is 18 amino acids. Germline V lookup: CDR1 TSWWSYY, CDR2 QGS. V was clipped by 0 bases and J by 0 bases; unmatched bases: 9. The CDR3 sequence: CALGELRYWGSYTDKLIF. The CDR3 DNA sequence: TGTGCTCTTGGGGAACTCCGCTACTGGGGGTCCTACACCGATAAACTCATCTTT.